Included here is one T cell receptor beta chain sequence, with context. Its matching antigen is unknown. Germline V gene sequence: CDR1 MNHNY, CDR2 SVGAGI (reference sequence). The V end was cut by 0 bases, the J end by 5 bases, with 8 bases between. The CDR3 runs 14 residues. This record belongs to a study of cytomegalovirus exposure and HLA in healthy donors. Study context: Earlier results showed almost 120 million unique TCR beta sequences derived from roughly 190 million T cells.

Findings and caveats of the study: A later analysis reportedly found fewer N-insertions in an Asian-associated ancestry cluster than the roughly 700-donor mean. By HLA locus, TCR association rates varied in a later analysis, with DRB1 showing the most and HLA-C the fewest.

PCR primers comprised 60 Vbeta and 13 Jbeta primers. The protocol was immunoSEQ multiplex PCR, while the TCRdb copy is restricted to in-frame clones and leaves out a portion. The table records some 94,000 clones, around 82% of them present only once. The origin of this receptor is a man aged 40-55 years in good health and CMV-seronegative. Input material: PBMCs. V and J are TRBV6-6 and TRBJ2-1; D is uncertain. DNA of the CDR3: TGTGCCAGCAGTTACTCCACAGCCAACAATGAGCAGTTCTTC. Translating it yields CASSYSTANNEQFF.